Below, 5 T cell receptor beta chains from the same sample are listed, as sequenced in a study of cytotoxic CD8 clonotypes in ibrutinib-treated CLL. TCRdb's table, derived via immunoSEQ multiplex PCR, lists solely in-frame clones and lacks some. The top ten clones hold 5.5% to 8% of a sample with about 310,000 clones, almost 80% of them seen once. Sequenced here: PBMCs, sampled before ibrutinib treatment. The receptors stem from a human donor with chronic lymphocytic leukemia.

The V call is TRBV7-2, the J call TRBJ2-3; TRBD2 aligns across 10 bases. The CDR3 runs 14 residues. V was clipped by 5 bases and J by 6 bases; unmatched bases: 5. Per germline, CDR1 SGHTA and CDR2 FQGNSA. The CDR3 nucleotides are TGTGCCAGCAGCGAAAGCGGGAGGGTGGATACGCAGTATTTT. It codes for CASSESGRVDTQYF.

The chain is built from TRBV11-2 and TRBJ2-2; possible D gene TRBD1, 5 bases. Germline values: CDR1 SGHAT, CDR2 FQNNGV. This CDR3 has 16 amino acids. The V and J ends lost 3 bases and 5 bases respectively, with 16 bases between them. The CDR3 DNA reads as TGTGCCAGCAGCTTTGGGTTGCGCAGGGTAACCGGGGAGCTGTTTTTT. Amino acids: CASSFGLRRVTGELFF.

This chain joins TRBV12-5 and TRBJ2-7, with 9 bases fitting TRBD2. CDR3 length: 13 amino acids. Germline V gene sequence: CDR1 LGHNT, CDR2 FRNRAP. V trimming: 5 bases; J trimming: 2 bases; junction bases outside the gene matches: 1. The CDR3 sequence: CASGPSGTYEQYF. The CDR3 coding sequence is TGTGCTAGTGGTCCTAGCGGGACCTACGAGCAGTACTTC.

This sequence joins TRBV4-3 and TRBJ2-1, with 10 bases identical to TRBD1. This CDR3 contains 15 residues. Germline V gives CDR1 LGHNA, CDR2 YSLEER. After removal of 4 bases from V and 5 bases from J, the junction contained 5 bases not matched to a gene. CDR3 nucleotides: TGCGCCAGCAGCCCTCGACAGGGGGCCCACAATGAGCAGTTCTTC. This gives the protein CASSPRQGAHNEQFF.

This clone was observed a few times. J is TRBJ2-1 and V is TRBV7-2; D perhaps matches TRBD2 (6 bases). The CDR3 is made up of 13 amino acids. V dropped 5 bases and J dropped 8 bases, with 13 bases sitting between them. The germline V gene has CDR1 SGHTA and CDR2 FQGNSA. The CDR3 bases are TGTGCCAGCAGCCTGGACTATTCCCATGAGCAGTTCTTC. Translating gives CASSLDYSHEQFF.